The clone carrying this T cell receptor (beta chain) has a count of ten or more. The sample belongs to a study of T cells in Graves' hyperthyroidism and ophthalmopathy. The wider study: The initial diagnosis was the point when peripheral blood was collected, ahead of any treatment.

The TCR beta CDR3 regions underwent amplification using RNA transcripts as the source. With the HTBI primer set, the TCR CDR3 went through a first round of RT-PCR. TCRdb used MiXCR to reprocess the multiplex PCR reads, holding one entry per CDR3 protein. This sample carries fewer than 450,000 distinct CDR3 sequences, about a sixth of them seen once, and the ten largest clones take 34%. Trimming took 5 bases from V and 0 from J; bases not matched to a gene: 8. The CDR3 sequence is 17 residues long. CDR1 DFQATT and CDR2 SNEGSKA come from the germline V gene (reference sequence). The chain combines TRBV20-1 with TRBJ2-1, with TRBD2 matching 12 bases. The clonotype was recovered from a woman aged 25-40 years with Graves' hyperthyroidism that later progressed to Graves' ophthalmopathy. The material sequenced was blood. CDR3 DNA sequence: TGCAGTGCTGTCGGGACTAGCGGGTTCAACTCCTACAATGAGCAGTTCTTC. As protein: CSAVGTSGFNSYNEQFF.